This T cell receptor (beta chain) was identified in a study of vaccination and CD4 T cells after COVID-19. For the study at large: Convalescent donors were composed of six males and four females, of whom two were Hispanic.

The treatment here: roughly ten-day PBMC culture with coronavirus spike peptide pools or control peptides (ViraFEST assay). Sequence data for DNA of cultured CD4+ T cells were generated by the Oncomine TCR Beta short-read assay. One entry per CDR3 protein results from TCRdb running MiXCR on the PCR reads. The data contain about 15,000 distinct CDR3 sequences, about 26% of them seen just once; the ten biggest clones take up less than 25%. V gave up 2 bases and J gave up 11 bases, with 9 bases separating them. There are 11 residues in the CDR3. On this clonotype itself: Its antigen is unknown.

The chain employs TRBV12-3 or TRBV12-4 and TRBJ1-1; D unresolved. The receptor was isolated from a human donor with COVID-19. Sequenced: cultured CD4+ T cells from blood. The CDR3 bases are TGTGCCAGCAGTTTATTGTGGTGGGCTTTCTTT. This gives the protein CASSLLWWAFF.